This entry concerns a single T cell receptor beta chain. What it binds is unknown. The same CDR3 is also encoded by other DNA sequences in this sample. The CDR3 contains 14 residues. Unmatched junction bases numbered 2, after V lost 1 base and J lost 2 bases. Germline loops: CDR1 LNHDA, CDR2 SQIVND (reference sequence). This table comes from immunoSEQ multiplex PCR, and its TCRdb copy is limited to in-frame clones, with some not included. The table lists tens of thousands of clones, roughly 96% of them singletons. This specimen belongs to a study of cytomegalovirus exposure and HLA in healthy donors. At the level of the study: The same platform was used for the 120 or so validation repertoires as for the approximately 630 first-cohort repertoires, as reported in a later analysis.

Findings and limits, study-wide: It was around 160 TCR beta chains that were listed as cytomegalovirus-associated.

This rearrangement joins TRBV19 to TRBJ2-7; 7 nucleotides line up with TRBD1. The clonotype was recovered from a young man in good health and CMV-seronegative. Sequencing used PBMCs. The CDR3 DNA reads as TGTGCCAGTAGTATAGGACAGGGCGCCTACGAGCAGTACTTC. As protein: CASSIGQGAYEQYF. Full variable domain (remainder filled in from reference TRBV19 and TRBJ2-7): DGGITQSPKYLFRKEGQNVTLSCEQNLNHDAMYWYRQDPGQGLRLIYYSQIVNDFQKGDIAEGYSVSREKKESFPLTVTSAQKNPTAFYLCASSIGQGAYEQYFGPGTRLTVT.